This entry is about one TCR beta chain. The data were taken from a study of blood T cell repertoires in COVID-19. Study as a whole: Italy, Spain and the United States were the sources of the convalescent and acute COVID-19 samples.

The CDR3 loop spans 18 amino acids. Trimming took 5 bases from V and 0 from J, leaving 22 bases between them. CDR1 is SGHAT and CDR2 is FQNNGV in the germline V gene. Per the original data handling: For nucleated cells, counts were estimated from reference gene primer amplification. Data came from immunoSEQ multiplex PCR; TCRdb stores just in-frame clones and leaves some out. V and J calls and clone size come straight from that table; D and trimming were deduced from the DNA. The data hold more than 20,000 clones, with about 87% observed a single time. This receptor was identified in a human donor with active COVID-19. The donor label of this sample is uncertain. The chain links TRBV11-2 to TRBJ1-1; maybe TRBD1 (5 bases). The sample consisted of peripheral blood. The CDR3 spells CASSPRFGGTPMNTEAFF. The DNA of the CDR3 is TGTGCCAGCAGCCCTCGATTTGGGGGGACTCCTATGAACACTGAAGCTTTCTTT. The whole variable domain, filled in from reference TRBV11-2 and TRBJ1-1, reads EAGVAQSPRYKIIEKRQSVAFWCNPISGHATLYWYQQILGQGPKLLIQFQNNGVVDDSQLPKDRFSAERLKGVDSTLKIQPAKLEDSAVYLCASSPRFGGTPMNTEAFFGQGTRLTVV.